Listed below are T cell receptor beta chains from one sample, sequenced in a study of T cells in Graves' hyperthyroidism and ophthalmopathy. TCRdb recomputed calls from the multiplex PCR reads with MiXCR, one row per CDR3 protein. The data show 600,000 to 700,000 distinct CDR3 sequences, 40% to 55% seen once. The source material was peripheral blood or thyroid tissue (not recorded which). All receptors derive from an adult man with Graves' disease, either hyperthyroidism or ophthalmopathy (not recorded which). Each CDR3 is given with its conserved first and last residue. Fields, in order: V gene, D gene, J gene, clone size, CDR3 protein, CDR3 DNA. The D gene is left open where the match is weak. Clone size is shown for a subset of rows, as once, few, many or a class of expanded clone.

TRBV5-1,NA,TRBJ1-3,many,CASSPSGSGNTIYF,TGCGCCAGCAGCCCATCAGGGTCCGGAAACACCATATATTTT
TRBV30,TRBD1,TRBJ1-1,NA,CAWNGQGAEAFF,TGTGCCTGGAACGGGCAGGGGGCTGAAGCTTTCTTT
TRBV2,TRBD2,TRBJ2-5,NA,CASSPLAGEETQYF,TGTGCCAGCTCACCACTAGCGGGGGAAGAGACCCAGTACTTC
TRBV9,NA,TRBJ1-1,once,CASSPDSDGNTEAFF,TGTGCCAGCTCACCCGACAGTGATGGGAACACTGAAGCTTTCTTT
TRBV2,NA,TRBJ1-5,NA,CASSEGGAGYEPQHF,TGTGCCAGCAGTGAAGGCGGGGCAGGGTACGAGCCCCAGCATTTT
TRBV11-3,TRBD1,TRBJ2-7,few,CASSSGQALIYEQYF,TGTGCCAGCAGCTCCGGACAGGCCCTGATCTACGAGCAGTACTTC
TRBV6-5,TRBD1,TRBJ1-1,NA,CASSLLGGQGAVGAFF,TGTGCCAGCAGTCTACTTGGGGGACAGGGGGCTGTTGGCGCTTTCTTT
TRBV25-1,NA,TRBJ2-3,NA,CASSDWSTGWVDTQYF,TGTGCCAGCAGTGATTGGAGTACAGGGTGGGTGGATACGCAGTATTTT
TRBV7-8,TRBD2,TRBJ2-1,NA,CASSPGRDKYNEQFF,TGTGCCAGCAGCCCCGGGAGGGACAAATACAATGAGCAGTTCTTC
TRBV29-1,NA,TRBJ2-5,many,CSVAGQGVIETQYF,TGCAGCGTTGCAGGTCAGGGAGTAATAGAGACCCAGTACTTC
TRBV7-9,NA,TRBJ1-1,few,CASSSLRGENTEAFF,TGTGCCAGCAGCTCCCTCAGGGGAGAGAACACTGAAGCTTTCTTT
TRBV7-2,NA,TRBJ2-7,once,CASSSPGRASIAVSSYEQYF,TGTGCCAGCAGCTCCCCGGGCCGGGCATCGATAGCGGTGAGCTCCTACGAGCAGTACTTC
TRBV7-2,NA,TRBJ1-1,NA,CASSGPGMNTEAFF,TGTGCCAGCAGTGGTCCCGGGATGAACACTGAAGCTTTCTTT
TRBV20-1,TRBD1,TRBJ1-4,NA,CSAGDRALEKLFF,TGCAGTGCTGGGGACAGGGCTCTCGAAAAACTGTTTTTT
TRBV7-8,NA,TRBJ1-1,many,CASSTTDMAFF,TGTGCCAGCAGCACCACTGACATGGCTTTCTTT
TRBV20-1,NA,TRBJ2-7,NA,CSARDGYEQYF,TGCAGTGCTAGAGATGGGTACGAGCAGTACTTC
TRBV10-3,TRBD1,TRBJ1-2,many,CAIRGTGSNYGYTF,TGTGCCATCAGGGGGACAGGATCTAACTATGGCTACACCTTC
TRBV7-6,TRBD1,TRBJ2-2,NA,CASSARQGAGELFF,TGTGCCAGCAGCGCCAGACAGGGTGCCGGGGAGCTGTTTTTT
TRBV11-2,NA,TRBJ1-4,NA,CASSQIRTNNEKLFF,TGCGCCAGCAGCCAAATACGGACAAACAATGAAAAACTGTTTTTT
TRBV4-2,NA,TRBJ1-2,NA,CASSQDGTTANYGYTF,TGTGCCAGCAGCCAAGATGGTACAACTGCTAACTATGGCTACACCTTC
TRBV6-5,NA,TRBJ1-1,few,CASSYIQNTEAFF,TGTGCCAGCAGTTATATACAGAACACTGAAGCTTTCTTT